This T cell receptor (beta chain) appears in the sequencing data of a study of cytomegalovirus exposure and HLA in healthy donors. At the level of the study: Genotyping of roughly 400 donors showed that over 80% belonged to the Caucasian-associated ancestry cluster.

The CDR3 is 14 amino acids. V lost 3 bases, J lost 4 bases, and 13 bases lay in between. CDR1 is SGHRS, CDR2 YFSETQ, per germline. Overall study results and limits: It has been reported that TCR beta sequences accurately predicted the HLA-A and HLA-B alleles of most subjects.

Regarding this clone: The antigen is undetermined.

The donors comprised healthy bone marrow donors. The PCR ran on 60 Vbeta and 13 Jbeta primers. Sequencing was performed with immunoSEQ multiplex PCR; in TCRdb, only in-frame clones are kept and a portion is missing. The data hold approximately 220,000 clones, with approximately 83% observed a single time. The source of this sequence is a girl between 5 and 17 years old in good health and CMV-seronegative. Specimen: PBMCs. The chain uses TRBV5-1 and TRBJ1-1; no clear D. The CDR3 loop is CASSWGYEGTEAFF. CDR3 sequence (DNA): TGCGCCAGCAGCTGGGGTTATGAGGGCACTGAAGCTTTCTTT. The variable domain in full, with the rest retrieved from reference TRBV5-1 and TRBJ1-1, is KAGVTQTPRYLIKTRGQQVTLSCSPISGHRSVSWYQQTPGQGLQFLFEYFSETQRNKGNFPGRFSGRQFSNSRSEMNVSTLELGDSALYLCASSWGYEGTEAFFGQGTRLTVV.